This T cell receptor (beta chain) was sequenced in a study of T cells of healthy individuals. The germline V gene encodes CDR1 GTSNPN and CDR2 SVGIG (reference sequence). With V trimmed by 3 bases and J by 3 bases, 5 bases remained unmatched. This CDR3 is 14 amino acids long. This clonotype occurred many times. TCRdb analysed the 5' RACE reads with MiXCR anew, one entry per CDR3 protein. The sample yields 35,000 to 45,000 distinct CDR3 sequences, 4% to 5.5% seen once. The rearrangement joins TRBV30 to TRBJ2-1; 7 nucleotides agree with TRBD2. The receptor was derived from a human donor in good health. CDR3 coding DNA: TGTGCCTGGAGAAGGGAGGGAATCTACAATGAGCAGTTCTTC. It yields the protein CAWRREGIYNEQFF.